The sequence of this TCR delta chain was determined in a study of human gamma delta and Vdelta1 T cells. Study-level points and caveats: Delta One T cells were reportedly polyclonal and broadly cytotoxic against acute myeloid leukemia.

As concerns this clone: Its target is not known.

The germline CDR1 and CDR2 sequences are TSWWSYY and QGS. V was clipped by 2 bases and J by 0 bases; unmatched bases: 23. The CDR3 contains 22 residues. TCRdb reanalysed the PCR reads via CATT. The sample has roughly 6,700 delta-chain clones; almost 40% are singletons. J is TRDJ1 and V is TRDV1; TRDD3 aligns across 8 bases. Sequencing was carried out using Vdelta1 gamma-delta T cells from blood grown in culture (DOT cells). The receptor's source is a human donor in good health. The CDR3: CALGESHSSLVLGGWYTDKLIF. CDR3 nucleotide sequence: TGTGCTCTTGGGGAAAGTCACTCCTCCCTCGTACTGGGGGGATGGTACACCGATAAACTCATCTTT.